Sequencing of this TCR beta chain was carried out in a study of blood T cell repertoires in COVID-19. Study background: Sites across the United States, Italy and Spain contributed samples from acute and convalescent COVID-19. PBMCs, B-cell-depleted T cells, or T cells provided the cDNA or gDNA that made up the material.

A single count supports this clone. CDR1 is LGHNA, CDR2 YNFKEQ, per germline. Trimming left V 1 base short and J 6 bases short, with 12 bases between. The CDR3 runs 15 residues. The table came from immunoSEQ multiplex PCR; TCRdb's copy has only in-frame clones and leaves some out. The sample records 310,000 or so clones, 87% being singletons. Each participant's cohort was designated according to participant-reported clinical history. In Cohort 3, a recovered donor had either two negative PCRs, clearance, or symptom resolution. The rearrangement uses TRBV4-2 and TRBJ1-4, with D perhaps matching TRBD1 (6 bases). The clonotype was recovered from a young woman who had recovered from COVID-19. Sequencing input: PBMCs or T cells enriched from blood (not recorded which). CDR3 region: CASSQAAGADEKLFF. CDR3 DNA sequence: TGTGCCAGCAGCCAAGCTGCAGGGGCCGATGAAAAACTGTTTTTT.